These 5 T cell receptor beta chains originate from one sample sequenced in a study of blood T cell repertoires in COVID-19. Produced via immunoSEQ multiplex PCR; TCRdb's table is partial and in-frame only. Of approximately 280,000 clones in the sample, almost 90% were seen once. Sequencing was carried out using PBMCs or T cells enriched from blood (not recorded which). All receptors derive from a woman between 18 and 29 years old with acute COVID-19.

The V gene is TRBV19, the J gene TRBJ2-7, with D perhaps matching TRBD2 (6 bases). Looked up from germline, CDR1 is LNHDA and CDR2 is SQIVND (reference sequence). Between the trimmed V and J ends, which lost 5 bases and 2 bases, there was a span of 19 bases. The CDR3 consists of 16 residues. In DNA, the CDR3 is TGTGCCAGTAGTCGGTCGTCTAGCGCTGAAGCCTACGAGCAGTACTTC. Translated, it gives CASSRSSSAEAYEQYF.

This clone was seen only once. The genes are TRBV21-1 and TRBJ2-1; the tabulated D call, TRBD2, remains unverified against the DNA. TRBV21-1 is shown as a pseudogene. The length of the CDR3 is 14 residues. The CDR3 coding sequence is TGTGCCAGCAGCAAAGCCCGGGACTACAATGAGCAGTTCTTC. Translated: CASSKARDYNEQFF.

The rearrangement uses TRBV28 and TRBJ1-5; D remains unclear. Germline V CDR1 and CDR2: MDHEN, SYDVKM. CDR3 length: 16 amino acids. V lost 1 base, J lost 0 bases, and 10 bases lay in between. The CDR3 DNA reads TGTGCCAGCAGTTTATTAAGCAGACTTAGCAATCAGCCCCAGCATTTT. Its translation is CASSLLSRLSNQPQHF.

This chain links TRBV7-8 with TRBJ2-7; TRBD1 aligns across 10 bases. V shed 0 bases and J 3 bases; nucleotides not matched to a gene: 5. Germline V gene data show CDR1 as SGHVS and CDR2 as FQNEAQ. This CDR3 has 16 residues. CDR3 coding DNA: TGTGCCAGCAGCTTAGCACTGACAGGGGGCGTCTACGAGCAGTACTTC. It encodes CASSLALTGGVYEQYF.

V is TRBV4-3 and J is TRBJ2-7; 11 positions agree with TRBD2. This CDR3 region has 17 residues. V shed 0 bases and J 3 bases; nucleotides not matched to a gene: 7. In germline, CDR1 is LGHNA, CDR2 YSLEER. The CDR3 DNA reads TGCGCCAGCAGCCAAGAAGTCTCGCTAGCGGGAGGCTACGAGCAGTACTTC. Protein product: CASSQEVSLAGGYEQYF.